This T cell receptor (beta chain) was retrieved from a study of identical twins. Through template switching, a universal primer site was introduced, and the cDNA contained unique molecular identifiers. TCRdb re-analysed the 5' RACE reads in MiXCR, keeping a single row per CDR3 protein. The sample lists about 530,000 distinct CDR3 sequences, around 15% occurring once. Per germline, CDR1 SGHRS and CDR2 YFSETQ. The CDR3 runs 17 residues. On this clonotype: Its antigen is still unknown. One junction end disagrees with the germline gene, perhaps due to a read error.

General observations from the study: Alpha sequences out of frame and shared by twins had excess low generation probability.

These records were also assigned to another study, of yellow fever vaccine responses in identical twins.

The receptor comes from a young woman in good health. The sequencing sample was made of CD4+ T cells sorted from blood. The chain carries TRBV5-1 and TRBJ2-7; possibly TRBD1 or TRBD2 for D (5 bases each). DNA for the CDR3: TGCGCCAGCAGCTTGGGGGGCCAGGGACCCCCCTCCCACGAGCAGTACTTC. Protein sequence: CASSLGGQGPPSHEQYF.